This record looks at one T cell receptor beta chain sequence and its context. The antigen is unknown. MiXCR, applied by TCRdb to the PCR reads, yields one record per CDR3 protein. Counted here are about 97,000 distinct CDR3 sequences, 20% to 25% occurring once; the ten biggest clones make up 0.85% to 0.95%. The sample is drawn from a study of molecular identifiers for immune sequencing clone quantification. Regarding the study as a whole: Jurkat TCR RNA spiked in from one cell (amid roughly 970,000 naive cells) was reportedly detectable.

The CDR3 covers 20 residues. V lost 3 bases to trimming and J lost 2 bases, with 27 bases between them. Germline V gene sequence: CDR1 SGHDT, CDR2 YYEEEE. The CD8+CD4-CCR7+CD45RA+ phenotype defined the sorted naive CD8 T cells. This clonotype was sampled from a human donor in good health. Some libraries in this study had Jurkat cell RNA spiked in. The V gene is TRBV5-6, the J gene TRBJ2-1; the D gene is possibly TRBD1 (5 bases). Sequencing used naive CD8+ T cells from blood, with Jurkat cell RNA spiked in. The subset: FACS-sorted CD8+CD4-CCR7+CD45RA+ naive T cells. CDR3 in DNA: TGTGCCAGCAGCTCATGGGCAGGGCGCACGGACCAGAGCACCTACAATGAGCAGTTCTTC. Amino acid sequence: CASSSWAGRTDQSTYNEQFF.